This TCR beta chain came from a study of blood T cell repertoires in COVID-19. Study-wide context: The United States, Italy and Spain were the sources of the acute and convalescent COVID-19 samples. PBMCs, B-cell-depleted T cells, or T cells provided the cDNA or gDNA that made up the material.

Per the original data handling: Cell counts per sample came from amplifying reference gene primers. Profiled with immunoSEQ multiplex PCR; TCRdb holds only in-frame clones, not every one. V, J and clone size are taken as reported in that table, and D and trimming were inferred from the DNA itself. The profile covers tens of thousands of clones, with 70% to 80% appearing a single time and roughly 29% taken by the ten largest. The CDR3 has 13 amino acids. V lost 5 bases, J lost 2 bases, and 3 bases stayed unmatched. Germline assignment: CDR1 MDHEN and CDR2 SYDVKM. Specimen: peripheral blood. This sequence was found in a man between 60 and 70 years old with active or convalescent COVID-19. This chain joins TRBV28 and TRBJ2-7; TRBD1 aligns across 7 bases. CDR3 protein: CASSRDRAYEQYF. The CDR3 nucleotides are TGTGCCAGCAGTCGGGACAGAGCCTACGAGCAGTACTTC.